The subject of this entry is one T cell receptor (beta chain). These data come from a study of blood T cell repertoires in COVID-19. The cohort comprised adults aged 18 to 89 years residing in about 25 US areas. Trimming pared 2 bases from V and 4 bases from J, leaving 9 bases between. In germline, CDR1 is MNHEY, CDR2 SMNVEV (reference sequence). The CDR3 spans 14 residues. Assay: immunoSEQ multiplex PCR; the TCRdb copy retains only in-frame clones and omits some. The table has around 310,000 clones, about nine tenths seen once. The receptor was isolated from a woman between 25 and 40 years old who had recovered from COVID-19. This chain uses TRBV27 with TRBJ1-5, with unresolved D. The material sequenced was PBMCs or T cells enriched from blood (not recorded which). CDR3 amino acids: CASSLRGGNQPQHF. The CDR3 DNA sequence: TGTGCCAGCAGTTTACGGGGTGGAAATCAGCCCCAGCATTTT.